This TCR beta chain was recorded in a study of blood T cells in healthy people across ages. Samples each yielded at least 5 micrograms of total RNA. Germline V lookup: CDR1 ENHRY, CDR2 SYGVKD. The CDR3 consists of 12 residues. Trimming pared 5 bases from V and 4 bases from J, leaving 8 bases between. Alongside a J-beta primer mix, a sample-barcoded 5' primer served in a second PCR lasting roughly 7 to 11 cycles. TCRdb re-called the 5' RACE reads through MiXCR, storing one row per CDR3 protein. The repertoire holds 1.5 million to 1.8 million distinct CDR3 sequences, with approximately 43% as singletons.

Sequencing was carried out using blood. V usage is TRBV10-3 and J usage is TRBJ1-2; D call uncertain. This TCR came from a woman younger than 30 in good health. The CDR3 here is CAISHDGYGYTF. The CDR3 DNA reads TGTGCCATCAGTCACGACGGCTATGGCTACACCTTC.